This T cell receptor beta chain was sequenced during a study of T cell repertoires in ileal Crohn's disease. The overall study: Postoperative therapy was given to about half: some eleven thiopurines, about 19 anti-TNF agents. M0 samples are biopsies from inflamed ileum in the resection specimen. Each sample's TCRB immunosequencing used 450 to 650 nanograms of biopsy DNA. Notes on the study in general: Mucosal expansions were suggested to be mainly CD8 T cells.

The V gene's germline CDR1 is SGHDT and CDR2 YYEEEE. This CDR3 has 15 amino acids. V was pared by 0 bases and J by 3 bases, with 12 bases between. Time point noted: inflamed ileum from the surgical specimen. The protocol was immunoSEQ multiplex PCR, while the TCRdb copy is restricted to in-frame clones and leaves out a portion. The table has over 15,000 clones, roughly nine tenths seen once; the top ten hold 6.5% to 7.5%. About this clone itself: What it binds is not known.

The J gene is TRBJ1-2, the V gene TRBV5-6; D is undetermined. The sequenced sample was ileal tissue. The sequence derives from an adult with Crohn's disease. CDR3 in amino acids: CASSLADPKYYGYTF. CDR3 DNA sequence: TGTGCCAGCAGCTTGGCCGACCCCAAGTACTATGGCTACACCTTC.